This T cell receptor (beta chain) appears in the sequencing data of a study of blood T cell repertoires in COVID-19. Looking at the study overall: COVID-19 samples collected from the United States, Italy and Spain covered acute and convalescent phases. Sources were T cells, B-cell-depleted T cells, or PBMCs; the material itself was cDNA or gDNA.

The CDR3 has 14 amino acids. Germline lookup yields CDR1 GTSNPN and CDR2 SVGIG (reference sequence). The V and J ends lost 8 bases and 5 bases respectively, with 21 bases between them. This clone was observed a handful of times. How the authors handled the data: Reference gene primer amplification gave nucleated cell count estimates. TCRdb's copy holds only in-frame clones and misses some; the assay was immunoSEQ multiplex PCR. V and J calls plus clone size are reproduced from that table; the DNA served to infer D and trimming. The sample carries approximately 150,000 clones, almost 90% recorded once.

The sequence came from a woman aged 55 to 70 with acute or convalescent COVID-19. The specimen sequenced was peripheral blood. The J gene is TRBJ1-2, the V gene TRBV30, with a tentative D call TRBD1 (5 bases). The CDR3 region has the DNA TGTGCCCTGTACTCTCATTCAACAGGATATGGCTACACCTTC. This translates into CALYSHSTGYGYTF.